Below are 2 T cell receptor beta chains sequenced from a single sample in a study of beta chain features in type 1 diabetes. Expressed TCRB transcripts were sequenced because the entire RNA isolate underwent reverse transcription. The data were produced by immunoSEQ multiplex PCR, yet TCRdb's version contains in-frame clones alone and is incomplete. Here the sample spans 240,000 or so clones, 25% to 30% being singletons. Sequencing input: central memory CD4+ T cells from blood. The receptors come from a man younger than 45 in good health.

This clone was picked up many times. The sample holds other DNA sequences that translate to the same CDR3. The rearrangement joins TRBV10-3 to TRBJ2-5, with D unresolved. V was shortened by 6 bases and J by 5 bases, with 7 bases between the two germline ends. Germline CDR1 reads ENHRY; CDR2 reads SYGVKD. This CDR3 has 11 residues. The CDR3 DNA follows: TGTGCCATCAGCCCTGGGGAGACCCAGTACTTC. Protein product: CAISPGETQYF.

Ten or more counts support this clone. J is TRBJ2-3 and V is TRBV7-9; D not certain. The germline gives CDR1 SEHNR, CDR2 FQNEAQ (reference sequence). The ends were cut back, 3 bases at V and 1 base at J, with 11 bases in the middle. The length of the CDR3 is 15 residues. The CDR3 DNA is TGTGCCAGCAGCTTTGCCGGAACTGGCACAGATACGCAGTATTTT. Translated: CASSFAGTGTDTQYF.